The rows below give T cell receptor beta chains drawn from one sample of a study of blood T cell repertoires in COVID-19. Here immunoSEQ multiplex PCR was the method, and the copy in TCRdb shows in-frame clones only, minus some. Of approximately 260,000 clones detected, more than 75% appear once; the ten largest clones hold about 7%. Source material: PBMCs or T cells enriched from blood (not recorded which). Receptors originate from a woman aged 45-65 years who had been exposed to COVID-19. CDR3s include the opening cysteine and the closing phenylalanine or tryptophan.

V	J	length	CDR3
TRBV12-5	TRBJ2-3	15	CASGLTGGATDTQYF
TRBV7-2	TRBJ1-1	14	CASSPPTQNTEAFF
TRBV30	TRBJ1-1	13	CAWSVIFHTEAFF
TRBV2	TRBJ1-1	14	CASSEAWGVGEAFF
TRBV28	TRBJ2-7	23	CASSPRGQVSIGLQSWSPYEQYF
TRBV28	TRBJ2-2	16	CASSRQGPANTGELFF
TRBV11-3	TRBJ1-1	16	CASSPRVVRTRFEAFF
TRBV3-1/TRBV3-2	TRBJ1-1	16	CASSQAAGGRDTEAFF
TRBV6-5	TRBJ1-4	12	CASSLDRKKLFF
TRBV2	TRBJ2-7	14	CASSVRTGLYEQYF
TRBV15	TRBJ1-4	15	CATSSLQGGGEKLFF
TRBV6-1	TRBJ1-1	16	CASSEETGGANTEAFF
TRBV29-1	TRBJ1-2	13	CSVESGRNYGYTF
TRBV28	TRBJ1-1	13	CASTRQLNTEAFF
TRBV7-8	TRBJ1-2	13	CASSPGTERGYTF
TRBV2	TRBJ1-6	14	CASRPGQNNSPLHF
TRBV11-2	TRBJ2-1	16	CASSLPRAGSYNEQFF
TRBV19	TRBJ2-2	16	CASSAGQGIDTGELFF
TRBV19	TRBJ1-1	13	CASRVRGGTEAFF
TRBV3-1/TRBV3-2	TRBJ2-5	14	CASSLSQGWETQYF
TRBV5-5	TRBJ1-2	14	CASSPGLSRYGYTF
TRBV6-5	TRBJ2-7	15	CASSYRDRLSYEQYF
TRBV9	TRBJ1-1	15	CASSVELLGDTEAFF
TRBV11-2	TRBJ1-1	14	CASSLEFGNTEAFF
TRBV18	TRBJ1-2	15	CASSPGTGGSNGYTF
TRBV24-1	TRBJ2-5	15	CATSERLAGAETQYF
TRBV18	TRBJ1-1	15	CASSREGQGVTEAFF
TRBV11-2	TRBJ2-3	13	CASSATGPDTQYF
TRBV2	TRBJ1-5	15	CASSEGQGTNQPQHF
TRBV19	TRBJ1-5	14	CASRTGQTIGSQHF
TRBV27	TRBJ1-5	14	CASSLAGGNQPQHF
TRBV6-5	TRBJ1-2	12	CASRSPNYGYTF
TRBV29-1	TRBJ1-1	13	CSVARQVNTEAFF
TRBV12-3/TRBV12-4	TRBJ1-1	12	CATRGPGTEAFF
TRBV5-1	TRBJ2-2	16	CASSSWGGVGTGELFF
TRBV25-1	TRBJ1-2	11	CASSAGYGYTF
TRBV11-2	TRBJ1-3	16	CASSLASWDTGNTIYF
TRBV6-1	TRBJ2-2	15	CASSEVTGGAGELFF
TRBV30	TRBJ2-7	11	CAWIAVNEQYF
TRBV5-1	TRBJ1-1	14	CASSLGTANTEAFF
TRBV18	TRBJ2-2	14	CASSPEMDTGELFF
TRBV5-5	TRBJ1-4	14	CASSLVPGQEKLFF
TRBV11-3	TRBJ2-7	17	CASSLDPTGTGTHEQYF
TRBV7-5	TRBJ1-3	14	CARSPFIPGNTIYF
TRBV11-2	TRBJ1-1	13	CASSLQRSTEAFF
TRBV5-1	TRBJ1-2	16	CASSFLSTDRHYGYTF
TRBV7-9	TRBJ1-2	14	CASSLDSVESGYTF
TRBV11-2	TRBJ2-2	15	CASSAGTGVTGELFF
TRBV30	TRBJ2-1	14	CAWSLERGYNEQFF
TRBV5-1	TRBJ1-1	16	CASSPQLGGANTEAFF
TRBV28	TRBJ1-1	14	CASLPRDRATEAFF
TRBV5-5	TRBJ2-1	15	CASSPWTGLRDEQFF
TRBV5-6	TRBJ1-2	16	CASSSEMTGGNYGYTF
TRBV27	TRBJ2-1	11	CASSWGHEQFF
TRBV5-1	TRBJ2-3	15	CASSSGLSNVDTQYF
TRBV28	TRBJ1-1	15	CAAPGTGIMNTEAFF
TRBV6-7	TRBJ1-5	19	CASSYLGTGGVYSNQPQHF
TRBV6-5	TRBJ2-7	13	CASRPTDSYEQYF